Given below is one TCR beta chain in context. Its antigen is unknown. The CDR3 loop spans 15 amino acids. V was pared by 0 bases and J by 5 bases, with 4 bases of the junction left unmatched. The germline CDR1 and CDR2 sequences are MGHRA and YSYEKL. Assay used: immunoSEQ multiplex PCR; TCRdb lists only in-frame clones, some missing. The repertoire includes approximately 7,000 clones, 60% to 75% of them detected once, and 15% to 20% sits in the top ten. The sample comes from a study of T cell repertoires in ileal Crohn's disease. Study overall: At surgery, under 40% of patients smoked, with median disease duration 7.9 years. Postoperative therapy was given to about half: around 12 thiopurines, about 20 anti-TNF agents.

Study-wide findings and caveats: Clonal expansions were more frequent in active smokers than non-smokers at surgery. All patients with clonality above 26.8% had endoscopic recurrence.

Sequencing input: ileal tissue. The sequence was collected from an adult with Crohn's disease. The chain couples TRBV4-1 to TRBJ1-1, with TRBD1 matching over 9 bases. The CDR3 loop is CASSQEDRGWTEAFF. The CDR3 DNA follows: TGCGCCAGCAGCCAAGAGGACAGGGGTTGGACTGAAGCTTTCTTT.